The clone carrying this T cell receptor (beta chain) came up once. What it recognizes is unknown. Profiling relied on immunoSEQ multiplex PCR, and the TCRdb table lists in-frame clones only, not all of them. The table lists over 30,000 clones, nearly 85% of them singletons. This entry belongs to a study of lymphopenia after photon versus proton radiotherapy. Overall study results and limits: Authors raise, but do not show, better survival with proton therapy.

Sample: peripheral blood, taken from a patient treated with proton-based radiotherapy. The clonotype comes from a woman aged 70-85 years with pancreatic cancer.

CDR3 protein: CASSRGGSETQYF. CDR3 DNA: TGTGCCAGCAGCCGAGGGGGTTCGGAGACCCAGTACTTC. This sequence joins TRBV28 and TRBJ2-5, with a weak D call TRBD1 (6 bases). V shed 6 bases and J shed 5 bases, with 13 bases lying between them. Germline loops: CDR1 MDHEN, CDR2 SYDVKM. The CDR3 length is 13 residues.